Each of the 21 T cell receptor beta chains below was sequenced from the same sample in a study of OX40 agonist ivuxolimab in advanced cancers. Assay: immunoSEQ multiplex PCR; the TCRdb copy retains only in-frame clones and omits some. Of under 90,000 clones in the sample, 80% to 95% were seen once. Sample: CD4+ or CD8+ T cells sorted from blood, taken in a trial of the OX40 agonist ivuxolimab. Receptors originate from an adult with an advanced solid tumor such as melanoma, head and neck, liver or kidney cancer.

This rearrangement joins TRBV7-6 to TRBJ2-5; no reliable D call. The V gene lost 1 base and the J gene lost 5 bases, with 5 bases spanning the gap. Per the germline V gene, CDR1 is SGHVS and CDR2 is FNYEAQ. This CDR3 has 12 residues. CDR3 sequence reads: CASSLVLETQYF. In DNA form, the CDR3 reads TGTGCCAGCAGCTTAGTTCTGGAGACCCAGTACTTC.

V usage is TRBV7-9 and J usage is TRBJ1-1; TRBD1 aligns across 7 bases. There are 14 residues in the CDR3. Germline V gene data show CDR1 as SEHNR and CDR2 as FQNEAQ (reference sequence). The ends lost 5 bases at V and 4 bases at J; junction bases unmatched: 7. The CDR3 loop reads CASSLDRVGTEAFF. In nucleotides, the CDR3 is TGTGCCAGCAGCCTCGACAGGGTTGGCACTGAAGCTTTCTTT.

The chain uses TRBV30 and TRBJ1-5, with TRBD1 identical over 9 bases. The length of the CDR3 is 15 residues. After removal of 3 bases from V and 3 bases from J, the junction contained 6 bases not matched to a gene. CDR1 is GTSNPN and CDR2 is SVGIG in the germline V gene (reference sequence). The CDR3 sequence is CAWRRQGDYNQPQHF. CDR3 DNA: TGTGCCTGGAGAAGACAGGGGGATTACAATCAGCCCCAGCATTTT.

This clone has a single count. V usage is TRBV18 and J usage is TRBJ1-1; weak D call: TRBD1 (6 bases). Per germline, CDR1 KGHSH and CDR2 LQKENI. This CDR3 contains 14 residues. V lost 4 bases, J lost 2 bases, and 11 bases lay in between. CDR3 sequence (DNA): TGTGCCAGCTCACTTAGGACAGAAAACACTGAAGCTTTCTTT. Protein sequence: CASSLRTENTEAFF.

This clone was detected only once. The chain combines TRBV7-3 with TRBJ2-7, with TRBD2 identical over 8 bases. CDR1 and CDR2 (germline): SGHTA, FQGTGA. CDR3 size: 15 residues. V lost 4 bases, J lost 6 bases, and 11 bases stayed unmatched. CDR3 DNA: TGTGCCAGCAGCTCCCAGGCGGGGGGTAACGGCGAGCAGTACTTC. Protein product: CASSSQAGGNGEQYF.

This clone came up a few times. The chain has TRBV5-1 and TRBJ1-2; a possible D gene is TRBD1 (6 bases). V lost 0 bases and J 0 bases, leaving 15 bases between the germline ends. Germline V gene data show CDR1 as SGHRS and CDR2 as YFSETQ. The CDR3 contains 17 residues. CDR3 coding DNA: TGCGCCAGCAGCTTGGACGGAGTAGGACAGCCTAACTATGGCTACACCTTC. This codes for CASSLDGVGQPNYGYTF.

The rearrangement joins TRBV18 to TRBJ1-1; D is uncertain. CDR1 is KGHSH, CDR2 LQKENI, per germline. The CDR3 runs 14 residues. V gave up 0 bases and J gave up 8 bases, with 13 bases separating them. CDR3: CASSPPLWAGEAFF. Written as DNA, the CDR3 is TGTGCCAGCTCACCACCGCTTTGGGCAGGAGAAGCTTTCTTT.

The V and J genes are TRBV28 and TRBJ2-2; D may correspond to TRBD1 or TRBD2 (5 bases each). The germline CDR1 and CDR2 sequences are MDHEN and SYDVKM. Deletions cut 6 bases from V and 0 bases from J, with 20 bases between. This CDR3 comprises 18 residues. This chain's CDR3 is CASRNLRGSAANTGELFF. As DNA, the CDR3 is TGTGCCAGCAGGAACCTACGGGGCTCAGCCGCGAACACCGGGGAGCTGTTTTTT.

The J gene is TRBJ1-2, the V gene TRBV6-1; D unresolved. Germline V CDR1 and CDR2: MNHNS, SASEGT. The CDR3 totals 13 residues. V lost 0 bases, J lost 9 bases, and 11 bases lay in between. Here the CDR3 DNA reads TGTGCCAGCAGTGAAGCAGGGCCAGGAAGCTACACCTTC. It specifies CASSEAGPGSYTF.

V gene TRBV23-1 combines with J gene TRBJ2-7; 8 bases map to TRBD2. TRBV23-1 is noted as an ORF with a role that remains uncertain. The CDR3 contains 16 residues. Trimming at V came to 0 bases and at J to 3 bases, leaving 7 bases not matched to a gene. The chain's CDR3 is CASSQSRREGLYEQYF. The CDR3 DNA is TGCGCCAGCAGTCAATCGAGACGGGAGGGCCTCTACGAGCAGTACTTC.

The genes are TRBV27 and TRBJ2-1; 8 nucleotides line up with TRBD2. Germline trimming cut 0 bases from V and 7 bases from J; bases unmatched to any gene: 11. CDR3 length equals 17 residues. CDR1 and CDR2 (germline): MNHEY, SMNVEV (reference sequence). In nucleotides, the CDR3 is TGTGCCAGCAGTTTATCTCCCCCAGGACTAGCCCCGAATGAGCAGTTCTTC. It is translated as CASSLSPPGLAPNEQFF.

The CDR3 sequence: CASSRQGIPYEQYF. For the CDR3, the DNA is TGTGCCAGTAGTAGACAGGGGATACCCTACGAGCAGTACTTC. The chain combines TRBV19 with TRBJ2-7; 8 bases align to TRBD1. Germline CDR1 reads LNHDA; CDR2 reads SQIVND (reference sequence). The CDR3 loop spans 14 amino acids. The V segment lost 4 bases and the J segment 2 bases; nucleotides outside the gene matches: 4.

V is TRBV6-6 and J is TRBJ2-5; weak D call: TRBD2 (5 bases). Deletions cut 6 bases from V and 4 bases from J, with 12 bases between. The CDR3 loop spans 13 amino acids. Per the germline V gene, CDR1 is MNHNY and CDR2 is SVGAGI (reference sequence). In DNA, the CDR3 is TGTGCCAGCAGGAGGGAGACCGTAGAGACCCAGTACTTC. It encodes CASRRETVETQYF.

The J gene is TRBJ1-1, the V gene TRBV7-9; the D is unclear. Germline V lookup: CDR1 SEHNR, CDR2 FQNEAQ (reference sequence). The CDR3 sequence is 13 residues long. Deletions cut 5 bases from V and 1 base from J, with 8 bases between. CDR3: CASSRYQNTEAFF. As DNA, the CDR3 is TGTGCCAGCAGCCGTTATCAGAACACTGAAGCTTTCTTT. The whole variable domain, remainder taken from reference TRBV7-9 and TRBJ1-1, is DTGVSQNPRHKITKRGQNVTFRCDPISEHNRLYWYRQTLGQGPEFLTYFQNEAQLEKSRLLSDRFSAERPKGSFSTLEIQRTEQGDSAMYLCASSRYQNTEAFFGQGTRLTVV.

The chain joins TRBV29-1 to TRBJ1-2, with 7 bases aligning to TRBD1. V lost 5 bases to trimming and J lost 8 bases; unmatched junction nucleotides: 8. The CDR3 loop spans 12 amino acids. CDR1 and CDR2 (germline): SQVTM, ANQGSEA. The CDR3 nucleotides read TGCAGCGTTCGACAGGGAGGGTGGGGCTACACCTTC. Its protein product is CSVRQGGWGYTF.

This sequence joins TRBV6-5 and TRBJ1-2; no reliable D call. This CDR3 has 13 amino acids. CDR1 is MNHEY, CDR2 SVGAGI, per germline. The V and J ends lost 6 bases and 8 bases respectively, with 16 bases between them. In nucleotides, the CDR3 is TGTGCCAGCAGCAAGGAGAAAAGTGACGGCTACACCTTC. It is translated as CASSKEKSDGYTF.

The J gene is TRBJ1-1, the V gene TRBV7-6; TRBD1 might be the D (6 bases). V lost 4 bases and J 0 bases, leaving 12 bases between the germline ends. This CDR3 contains 15 residues. CDR1 is SGHVS, CDR2 FNYEAQ, per germline. CDR3 sequence reads: CASSSGQIMNTEAFF. Written as DNA, the CDR3 is TGTGCCAGCAGCTCCGGACAGATCATGAACACTGAAGCTTTCTTT.

CDR3 protein: CASSSLTDTQYF. For the CDR3, the DNA is TGTGCCAGCAGCTCCCTCACAGATACGCAGTATTTT. This chain links TRBV7-2 with TRBJ2-3; D gene ambiguous. The CDR3 totals 12 residues. CDR1 is SGHTA and CDR2 is FQGNSA in the germline V gene. The V end was cut by 4 bases, the J end by 2 bases, with 4 bases between.

The genes are TRBV29-1 and TRBJ1-2; 8 positions match TRBD1. Unmatched junction bases numbered 7, after V lost 0 bases and J lost 7 bases. CDR3 length: 14 amino acids. Germline V gives CDR1 SQVTM, CDR2 ANQGSEA. Here the CDR3 reads CSVEENLTGAGYTF. The CDR3 DNA is TGCAGCGTTGAAGAGAATTTGACAGGGGCTGGCTACACCTTC.

The chain links TRBV5-4 to TRBJ2-2, with D perhaps being TRBD1 or TRBD2 (6 bases each). The length of the CDR3 is 17 residues. Trimming left V 0 bases short and J 4 bases short, with 16 bases between. Germline assignment: CDR1 SGHNT and CDR2 YYREEE (reference sequence). Written as DNA, the CDR3 is TGTGCCAGCAGCTTGGGGGGGGCAGGGGCTACCACCGGGGAGCTGTTTTTT. This sequence encodes CASSLGGAGATTGELFF.

V and J are TRBV2 and TRBJ1-5; 12 nucleotides align to TRBD1. CDR1 is SNHLY, CDR2 FYNNEI, per germline. The CDR3 is 14 amino acids. J was trimmed by 9 bases and V by 4 bases; bases with no gene match: 4. CDR3 in DNA: TGTGCCAGCAGTGTTGGGACAGGGGGCGGGCCCCAGCATTTT. Translated, it gives CASSVGTGGGPQHF.